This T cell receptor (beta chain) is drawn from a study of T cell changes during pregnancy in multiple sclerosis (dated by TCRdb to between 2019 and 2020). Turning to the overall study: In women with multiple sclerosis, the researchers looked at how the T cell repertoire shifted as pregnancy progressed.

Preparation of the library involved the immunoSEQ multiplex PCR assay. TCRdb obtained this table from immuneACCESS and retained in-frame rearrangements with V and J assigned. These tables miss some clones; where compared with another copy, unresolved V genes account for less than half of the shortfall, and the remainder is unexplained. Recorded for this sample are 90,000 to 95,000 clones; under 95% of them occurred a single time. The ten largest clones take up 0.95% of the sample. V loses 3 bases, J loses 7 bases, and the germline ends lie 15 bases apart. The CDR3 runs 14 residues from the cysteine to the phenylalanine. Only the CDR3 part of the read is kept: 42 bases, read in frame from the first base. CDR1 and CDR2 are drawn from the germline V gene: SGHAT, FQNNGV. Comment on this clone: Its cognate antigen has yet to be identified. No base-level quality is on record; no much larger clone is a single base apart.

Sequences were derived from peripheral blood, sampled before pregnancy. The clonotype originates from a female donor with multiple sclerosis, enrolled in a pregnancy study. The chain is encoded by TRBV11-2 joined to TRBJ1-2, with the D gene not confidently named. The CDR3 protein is CASSLWGVGGGYTF. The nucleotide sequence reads TGTGCCAGCAGCTTGTGGGGAGTAGGTGGTGGCTACACCTTC.